A selection of T cell receptor beta chains follows, all from one sample in a study of blood T cell repertoires in COVID-19. Clones were sequenced by immunoSEQ multiplex PCR, and TCRdb holds only the in-frame ones, with some missing. Of some 190,000 clones in the sample, nearly 90% were seen once. Material: peripheral blood. Receptor source: a woman aged 40 to 50 who had recovered from COVID-19. Both conserved end residues are trimmed from each CDR3.

CDR3 protein,V gene
AWSVKANNQPQH,TRBV30
ASSDRVKGYT,TRBV12-3/TRBV12-4
ASSIDPGQGSNQPQH,TRBV19
ASSLQRTTSGSSYEQY,TRBV4-1
ASSGRTSNEQF,TRBV5-8
ASSLAGDRDLDTGELF,TRBV5-1
ASSRTGTGNQPQH,TRBV6-5
ASSSGTSGRTDTQY,TRBV19
ASSSQDRGTEAF,TRBV5-1
ASTESVATYNEQF,TRBV6-5
ASSSRIGTDYNSPLH,TRBV27
ASKEPGQLYGYT,TRBV27
ASSFRGSGYT,TRBV27
ASSYDRGHEKLF,TRBV6-5
AIGYDQPQH,TRBV19
ASRRDSGSYEQY,TRBV6-6
ASSRHGQGAGGYT,TRBV6-5
ASSGGQNTGELF,TRBV5-1
ASSPPGSNQPQH,TRBV6-5
SVEGGAWDEQY,TRBV29-1
AWSVDGSLGETQY,TRBV30
ASSQGEAGGTGELF,TRBV3-1/TRBV3-2
ASSVDRGAHNEQF,TRBV2
ASSVGQGTEAF,TRBV25-1
ASSLRVQGNTGELF,TRBV7-9